A single TCR beta chain is shown here with its context. Its specificity is unknown. This sample was included in a study of OX40 agonist ivuxolimab in advanced cancers. Study overall: Melanoma, hepatocellular carcinoma, head and neck or renal cell cancer occurred in dose-escalation patients. The study, taken as a whole, reports: With doses of 0.1-3.0 mg/kg, partial responders showed among the lowest clonal expansion.

Sequencing used immunoSEQ multiplex PCR; TCRdb keeps in-frame clones, though not all of them. The data hold tens of thousands of clones, with about 85% observed a single time. Trimming took off 6 bases at V and 7 bases at J, with 10 bases between the two ends. CDR3 size: 12 residues. Germline lookup yields CDR1 MDHEN and CDR2 SYDVKM. Sample: CD4+ or CD8+ T cells sorted from blood, taken in a trial of the OX40 agonist ivuxolimab. The chain uses TRBV28 and TRBJ1-3; TRBD1 is a possible D gene (5 bases). This TCR was recovered from an adult with an advanced solid tumor such as melanoma, head and neck, liver or kidney cancer. CDR3 sequence (DNA): TGTGCCAGCAGAGCCAGGGTGAACACCATATATTTT. It is translated as CASRARVNTIYF.